These 9 T cell receptor beta chains came from one sample sequenced in a study of blood T cell repertoires in COVID-19. Only in-frame clones appear in the TCRdb table, and some are missing; sequencing was by immunoSEQ multiplex PCR. Of about 220,000 clones listed, roughly 80% were seen once; the top ten hold approximately 1.3%. Sequenced input: PBMCs or T cells enriched from blood (not recorded which). All receptors come from a woman in her 40s with acute COVID-19.

The genes are TRBV20-1 and TRBJ2-7; TRBD2 matches 9 bases. The CDR3 covers 10 residues. Germline CDR1 DFQATT, CDR2 SNEGSKA (reference sequence). V shed 6 bases and J 9 bases; nucleotides not matched to a gene: 3. CDR3 region: CSAKREVQYF. CDR3 DNA sequence: TGCAGTGCGAAGCGGGAGGTGCAGTACTTC.

The chain joins TRBV2 to TRBJ2-3; D perhaps matches TRBD1 (6 bases). Per germline, CDR1 SNHLY and CDR2 FYNNEI. The CDR3 extends over 13 amino acids. The V end was cut by 7 bases, the J end by 6 bases, with 14 bases between. CDR3 sequence reads: CASIQGITDTQYF. CDR3 DNA sequence: TGTGCCAGCATCCAGGGGATAACGGATACGCAGTATTTT.

The V and J genes are TRBV30 and TRBJ1-2, with 7 nucleotides matching TRBD1. This CDR3 has 14 residues. The trim removed 2 bases at V and 4 bases at J, leaving 7 bases unmatched. Per germline, CDR1 GTSNPN and CDR2 SVGIG (reference sequence). CDR3 bases: TGTGCCTGGAGTCGAGACAGGGCCCTCTATGGCTACACCTTC. Translated: CAWSRDRALYGYTF.

This chain uses TRBV7-9 with TRBJ2-2, with D tentatively TRBD1 (5 bases). From germline, CDR1 is SEHNR and CDR2 FQNEAQ (reference sequence). There are 16 residues in the CDR3. The V end was cut by 5 bases, the J end by 6 bases, with 19 bases between. DNA for the CDR3: TGTGCCAGCAGCCCCATGGGGCGGCGTGGCCCCGGGGAGCTGTTTTTT. Its protein product is CASSPMGRRGPGELFF.

The V gene is TRBV2, the J gene TRBJ1-1; D is undetermined. CDR3 size: 13 residues. Germline loops: CDR1 SNHLY, CDR2 FYNNEI. Trimming left V 3 bases short and J 5 bases short, with 10 bases between. In DNA form, the CDR3 reads TGTGCCAGCAGTGAGATGGGGAGAACTGAAGCTTTCTTT. As protein: CASSEMGRTEAFF.

V and J are TRBV19 and TRBJ2-7; tentatively, D is TRBD2 (6 bases). Germline lookup yields CDR1 LNHDA and CDR2 SQIVND (reference sequence). The CDR3 covers 17 residues. Trimming left V 5 bases short and J 4 bases short, with 24 bases between. CDR3 loop: CASSPRRASAPFYEQYF. The CDR3 region has the DNA TGTGCCAGTAGTCCGAGGAGGGCTAGCGCCCCTTTTTACGAGCAGTACTTC.

The chain uses TRBV5-1 and TRBJ2-2; D unclear. Germline CDR1 reads SGHRS; CDR2 reads YFSETQ. V lost 3 bases to trimming and J lost 1 base, with 13 bases between them. CDR3 size: 16 residues. The CDR3 sequence: CASSSSGARNTGELFF. The CDR3 region has the DNA TGCGCCAGCAGCTCGTCGGGTGCTCGGAACACCGGGGAGCTGTTTTTT.

The CDR3 DNA reads TGTGCCAGCAGCCAACCAGCGGGGTCCGGGGAGCTGTTTTTT. Residues: CASSQPAGSGELFF. The chain uses TRBV3-1 (or the pseudogene TRBV3-2) and TRBJ2-2, with TRBD2 matching over 7 bases. Germline CDR1 is LGHDT and CDR2 is YNNKEL (reference sequence). CDR3 size: 14 residues. Trimming at V came to 2 bases and at J to 6 bases, leaving 3 bases not matched to a gene.

The chain joins TRBV7-9 to TRBJ2-2; 9 nucleotides agree with TRBD1. The CDR3 loop spans 15 amino acids. Per the germline V gene, CDR1 is SEHNR and CDR2 is FQNEAQ (reference sequence). The J segment lost 6 bases and the V segment lost 5 bases, leaving 7 bases of the junction unmatched. The CDR3 DNA sequence: TGTGCCAGCAGCCGACTACAGGGGGCTGCCGGGGAGCTGTTTTTT. Protein sequence: CASSRLQGAAGELFF.